This T cell receptor (beta chain) was recovered during a study of siplizumab effects on memory and regulatory T cells. Sequencing was performed with immunoSEQ multiplex PCR; in TCRdb, only in-frame clones are kept and a portion is missing. This table has tens of thousands of clones, roughly 88% appearing once. Study results and caveats: Confirmation was lacking for the suppressive function of proliferating Tregs derived from siplizumab cultures.

Trimming removed 1 base at V and 7 bases at J, with 15 bases between. The V gene's germline CDR1 is SQVTM and CDR2 ANQGSEA. The length of the CDR3 is 14 residues. Concerning this clone: As yet, its antigen is unknown.

The chain recombines TRBV29-1 with TRBJ2-3; weak D call: TRBD2 (6 bases). The sequenced material came from Tregs sorted from blood. This receptor was identified in a human donor in good health. The CDR3 nucleotides are TGCAGCGTTGAAGGGGGACTGGGAGTGAATACGCAGTATTTT. This sequence encodes CSVEGGLGVNTQYF.